These T cell receptor beta chains were read from a single sample in a study of multiple sclerosis patients with progressive multifocal leukoencephalopathy. Clones were sequenced by immunoSEQ multiplex PCR, and TCRdb holds only the in-frame ones, with some missing. The table records 25,000 to 35,000 clones, about 91% of them present only once. Sample: PBMCs. Receptors originate from a man younger than 40 with multiple sclerosis. CDR3s include the opening cysteine and the closing phenylalanine or tryptophan. D genes are given only for firm matches. Size values are once, few and many counts, or a class for expanded clones, and some rows have none.

. 13 . TRBJ1-2 TRBV6-5 CASSENSPYGYTF TGTGCCAGCAGTGAAAATAGCCCTTATGGCTACACCTTC
TRBD1 14 . TRBJ1-4 TRBV30 CAGETGQGGEKLFF TGTGCCGGGGAGACTGGACAGGGGGGCGAAAAACTGTTTTTT
. 15 . TRBJ2-7 TRBV5-4 CASNIFGRNSYEQYF TGTGCCAGCAATATATTCGGACGGAACTCCTACGAGCAGTACTTC
. 18 . TRBJ2-5 TRBV19 CASSIDPGWAGLQETQYF TGTGCCAGTAGTATAGATCCCGGGTGGGCAGGCCTTCAAGAGACCCAGTACTTC
TRBD2 15 . TRBJ2-1 TRBV27 CASTTGTSVKDEQFF TGTGCCAGCACCACCGGGACTAGCGTTAAGGATGAGCAGTTCTTC
TRBD1 14 . TRBJ1-2 TRBV19 CASSPQGAGYGYTF TGTGCCAGTAGTCCGCAGGGGGCAGGCTATGGCTACACCTTC
TRBD2 15 . TRBJ2-1 TRBV29-1 CSGLRTSGSYNEQFF TGCAGCGGATTAAGGACTAGCGGGAGTTACAATGAGCAGTTCTTC
. 16 . TRBJ2-1 TRBV19 CASSIEPLWSRYEQFF TGTGCCAGTAGTATTGAGCCCCTTTGGTCGAGGTATGAGCAGTTCTTC
TRBD1 13 . TRBJ1-2 TRBV11-2 CASSWTGYYGYTF TGTGCCAGCAGCTGGACAGGGTACTATGGCTACACCTTC
. 13 . TRBJ1-1 TRBV5-4 CASTLFDNTEAFF TGTGCCAGCACCCTTTTTGATAACACTGAAGCTTTCTTT
TRBD2 13 few TRBJ2-1 TRBV19 CAVRDYLFDEQFF TGTGCCGTACGGGACTACCTTTTTGATGAGCAGTTCTTC
. 14 . TRBJ1-2 TRBV25-1 CASSVGRANYGYTF TGTGCCAGCAGTGTTGGACGGGCTAACTATGGCTACACCTTC
TRBD1 16 . TRBJ2-5 TRBV7-2 CASSLGQGAREETQYF TGTGCCAGCAGCTTAGGACAGGGGGCCCGGGAAGAGACCCAGTACTTC
. 12 once TRBJ2-1 TRBV19 CASSIQTNEQFF TGTGCCAGTAGTATCCAGACCAATGAGCAGTTCTTC
. 14 . TRBJ2-6 TRBV6-1 CASRREAGANVLTF TGTGCCAGCAGAAGGGAGGCTGGGGCCAACGTCCTGACTTTC
. 15 . TRBJ1-2 TRBV9 CASSVGNSGGGGYTF TGTGCCAGCAGCGTGGGGAATAGTGGGGGCGGCGGCTACACCTTC
. 14 . TRBJ2-7 TRBV23-1 CAGGVRDTHYEQYF TGCGCCGGGGGGGTCCGGGACACTCACTACGAGCAGTACTTC